Presented here are 16 T cell receptor beta chains from one specimen sequenced in a study of T cells in tumors and immune-related adverse events. Using immunoSEQ multiplex PCR, the repertoire was profiled, and TCRdb retains in-frame clones only, with some absent. There are a few thousand clones in the sample; 65% occur only once, and approximately 6% lies in the top ten. Sequences were derived from gut tissue, sampled from a patient treated with anti-PD-1 therapy. Every receptor here comes from a female donor with metastatic renal cell carcinoma.

The chain combines TRBV7-2 with TRBJ1-5; D is perhaps TRBD1 (6 bases). The germline CDR1 and CDR2 sequences are SGHTA and FQGNSA. The CDR3 consists of 17 residues. Trimming shortened V by 0 bases and J by 2 bases, and 14 bases separated the two germline ends. The CDR3: CASSLAGGGAGNQPQHF. The CDR3 nucleotides read TGTGCCAGCAGCTTAGCAGGGGGAGGGGCTGGCAATCAGCCCCAGCATTTT.

The chain combines TRBV10-1 with TRBJ2-7; 10 nucleotides match TRBD1. This CDR3 is built from 15 residues. The V gene's germline CDR1 is WNHNN and CDR2 SYGVQD (reference sequence). V dropped 3 bases and J dropped 4; count of bases not matched to a gene: 6. CDR3 residues: CASSESGTGAYEQYF. The CDR3 region has the DNA TGCGCCAGCAGTGAATCCGGGACAGGGGCGTACGAGCAGTACTTC.

The rearrangement links TRBV6-7 to TRBJ2-5, with TRBD2 matching over 11 bases. TRBV6-7 belongs to the ORF category, with a function that is uncertain. The junction had 7 bases not matched to a gene; V was cut back by 2 bases and J by 5 bases. The CDR3 is made up of 16 amino acids. The CDR3 here is CASSYGSGRAGETQYF. The CDR3, as DNA: TGTGCCAGCAGTTACGGTAGCGGGAGGGCCGGGGAGACCCAGTACTTC.

Turning to this clone: One junction end disagrees with the germline gene, perhaps due to a read error. The chain links TRBV5-6 to TRBJ2-5; D is unresolved. Germline lookup yields CDR1 SGHDT and CDR2 YYEEEE. CDR3 length: 18 amino acids. The CDR3 DNA sequence: TGTGCCGGCAGCTCACGATACGGTGGGGTAGCCCTCCAAGAGACCCAGTACTTC. Amino acids: CAGSSRYGGVALQETQYF.

This clone was seen only once. The V call is TRBV7-2, the J call TRBJ1-1, with 8 bases fitting TRBD1. CDR3 length: 13 amino acids. The trim removed 5 bases at V and 5 bases at J, leaving 4 bases unmatched. Per germline, CDR1 SGHTA and CDR2 FQGNSA. This chain's CDR3 is CASSQWTGTEAFF. The CDR3 coding sequence is TGTGCCAGCAGCCAATGGACAGGGACTGAAGCTTTCTTT.

The chain combines TRBV11-2 with TRBJ1-1; D is perhaps TRBD1 (5 bases). The length of the CDR3 is 14 residues. Trimming removed 4 bases from V and 5 bases from J, with 14 bases in between. Germline assignment: CDR1 SGHAT and CDR2 FQNNGV. CDR3 DNA sequence: TGTGCCAGCAGCTACCCGGGGGAAGGGACTGAAGCTTTCTTT. Encoded protein: CASSYPGEGTEAFF.

This CDR3 reads CASSSGTHLSQYF. In DNA form, the CDR3 reads TGTGCCAGCAGCTCCGGGACACACCTGTCGCAGTACTTC. This chain connects TRBV27 to TRBJ2-7; weak D call: TRBD1 (6 bases). V gave up 6 bases and J gave up 9 bases, with 18 bases separating them. The CDR3 consists of 13 residues. Germline V lookup: CDR1 MNHEY, CDR2 SMNVEV (reference sequence).

This clone was seen once. This sequence joins TRBV6-1 and TRBJ1-5, with TRBD1 as a possible D gene (5 bases). CDR1 is MNHNS and CDR2 is SASEGT in the germline V gene. The V gene lost 4 bases and the J gene lost 1 base, with 17 bases spanning the gap. There are 17 residues in the CDR3. The CDR3 loop is CASSGENQGGSNQPQHF. Written as DNA, the CDR3 is TGTGCCAGCAGTGGAGAGAACCAGGGCGGGAGCAATCAGCCCCAGCATTTT.

In its sample, this clone was seen once. The chain is built from TRBV11-3 and TRBJ1-1, with D tentatively TRBD1 (6 bases). From germline, CDR1 is SGHNT and CDR2 YENEEA. The length of the CDR3 is 15 residues. V was pared by 4 bases and J by 0 bases, with 12 bases between. Here the CDR3 DNA reads TGTGCCAGCAGCTCAGCGGGACACCTGAACACTGAAGCTTTCTTT. This sequence encodes CASSSAGHLNTEAFF.

V usage is TRBV7-8 and J usage is TRBJ2-7, with 8 positions matching TRBD1. Germline CDR1 SGHVS, CDR2 FQNEAQ. V dropped 0 bases and J dropped 6; count of bases not matched to a gene: 1. CDR3 length: 13 amino acids. This chain's CDR3 is CASSLAGTGEQYF. For the CDR3, the DNA is TGTGCCAGCAGCTTAGCCGGGACAGGCGAGCAGTACTTC.

The chain employs TRBV28 and TRBJ2-3; the D is unclear. CDR3 length equals 14 residues. The germline CDR1 and CDR2 sequences are MDHEN and SYDVKM. Between the trimmed V and J ends, which lost 6 bases and 2 bases, there was a span of 12 bases. CDR3 DNA: TGTGCCAGCAGCTTGGAGCGCCCCACAGATACGCAGTATTTT. Encoded protein: CASSLERPTDTQYF.

The V gene is TRBV7-6, the J gene TRBJ2-3; 12 nucleotides align to TRBD1. The CDR3 length is 18 residues. Trimming took 1 base from V and 5 from J; bases not matched to a gene: 10. The germline CDR1 and CDR2 sequences are SGHVS and FNYEAQ. CDR3 in amino acids: CASSLGGYGTGGGDTQYF. CDR3 sequence (DNA): TGTGCCAGCAGCTTAGGGGGCTATGGGACAGGGGGCGGAGATACGCAGTATTTT.

This clone is categorized as medium-sized (0.01 to 0.1%). This chain connects TRBV19 to TRBJ1-1, with D possibly matching TRBD1 (6 bases). The CDR3 is 14 residues long. V was shortened by 6 bases and J by 1 base, with 12 bases between the two germline ends. Germline CDR1 reads LNHDA; CDR2 reads SQIVND (reference sequence). This chain's CDR3 is CASRHREGNTEAFF. The CDR3, as DNA: TGTGCCAGTAGGCACAGGGAGGGGAACACTGAAGCTTTCTTT.

On this clone itself: At one of its ends the junction is not consistent with the germline gene, which may arise from a read error. The chain links TRBV6-5 to TRBJ1-1; 8 bases line up with TRBD1. Germline CDR1 MNHEY, CDR2 SVGAGI. The CDR3 is 15 amino acids. DNA of the CDR3: TGTGCCAGCAGAACGAGATGGACAGGGAGAACTGAATCTTTCTTT. Protein product: CASRTRWTGRTESFF.

The chain carries TRBV27 and TRBJ2-7, with no clear D. Trimming shortened V by 0 bases and J by 1 base, and 7 bases separated the two germline ends. The CDR3 runs to 14 residues. Per germline, CDR1 MNHEY and CDR2 SMNVEV (reference sequence). CDR3 coding DNA: TGTGCCAGCAGTTTATCCGGGCTTTCCTACGAGCAGTACTTC. It codes for CASSLSGLSYEQYF.

This clone came up a few times. The V gene is TRBV25-1, the J gene TRBJ2-2, with D uncertain. The V and J ends lost 6 bases and 7 bases respectively, with 18 bases between them. This CDR3 has 15 residues. Germline V CDR1 and CDR2: MGHDK, SYGVNS. The CDR3 spells CASSLHTDLGGELFF. CDR3 nucleotides: TGTGCCAGCAGCTTGCACACAGATCTGGGCGGGGAGCTGTTTTTT.